Listed below are T cell receptor beta chains from one sample, sequenced in a study of T cell responses to AZD1222 COVID-19 vaccine. Produced via immunoSEQ multiplex PCR; TCRdb's table is partial and in-frame only. This sample has 65,000 to 85,000 clones, with about nine tenths found just once. The starting material was peripheral blood, obtained 28 days after the second dose of the MenACWY control vaccine. Receptors originate from an adult who received the MenACWY meningococcal vaccine as a control. Each CDR3 is given with its conserved first and last residue. The order of the fields is V gene, clone size, J gene, D gene, CDR3 protein, CDR3 DNA. A D gene is named only where the DNA matches it firmly. Clone size is given for some rows only: seen once, a few or many times, or a class if the clone is expanded.

>TRBV5-1|-|TRBJ1-1|TRBD1
CASSLAVTGGNTEAFF
TGCGCCAGCAGCTTGGCCGTTACAGGGGGAAACACTGAAGCTTTCTTT
>TRBV28|-|TRBJ1-4|-
CASSSTVHQKLFF
TGTGCCAGCAGTTCGACGGTCCACCAAAAACTGTTTTTT
>TRBV5-8|-|TRBJ1-2|-
CASSLSWTAGAYGYTF
TGTGCCAGCAGCTTGTCTTGGACAGCCGGGGCCTATGGCTACACCTTC
>TRBV19|-|TRBJ1-5|-
CASSIPGNSNQPQHF
TGTGCCAGTAGTATCCCAGGAAATAGCAATCAGCCCCAGCATTTT
>TRBV4-3|-|TRBJ2-4|-
CASSQAARENIQYF
TGCGCCAGCAGCCAAGCTGCGAGGGAGAACATTCAGTACTTC
>TRBV23-1|-|TRBJ1-5|TRBD1
CASSQSGGGESNQPQHF
TGCGCCAGCAGTCAATCAGGAGGGGGCGAAAGCAATCAGCCCCAGCATTTT
>TRBV5-1|-|TRBJ1-4|-
CASRGGLGTNEKLFF
TGCGCCAGCCGCGGGGGACTCGGAACTAATGAAAAACTGTTTTTT
>TRBV18|-|TRBJ2-2|-
CASSPTYDTGELFF
TGTGCCAGCTCACCTACGTACGACACCGGGGAGCTGTTTTTT
>TRBV4-2|-|TRBJ2-5|-
CASSQDRRAETQYF
TGTGCCAGCAGCCAAGATCGGAGGGCAGAGACCCAGTACTTC
>TRBV7-3|-|TRBJ2-1|-
CASSTTVSNEQFF
TGTGCCAGTTCTACGACGGTGTCCAATGAGCAGTTCTTC
>TRBV7-8|-|TRBJ1-5|TRBD1
CATSGQGNYQPQHF
TGTGCCACCTCAGGACAGGGAAATTATCAGCCCCAGCATTTT
>TRBV7-9|-|TRBJ1-4|-
CASSLGPSNEKLFF
TGTGCCAGCAGCCTGGGGCCAAGTAATGAAAAACTGTTTTTT
>TRBV4-3|-|TRBJ1-4|-
CASSQDRTVGNEKLFF
TGCGCCAGCAGCCAAGACCGGACAGTAGGAAATGAAAAACTGTTTTTT
>TRBV4-1|-|TRBJ1-2|-
CASSHPSTVASRGYGYTF
TGCGCCAGCAGCCATCCGAGTACTGTCGCCAGCCGTGGCTATGGCTACACCTTC
>TRBV18|-|TRBJ2-2|-
CASSPQQDTGELFF
TGTGCCAGCTCACCACAGCAGGACACCGGGGAGCTGTTTTTT
>TRBV27|-|TRBJ1-5|-
CASSSSPGPGSNQPQHF
TGTGCCAGCAGTTCCTCGCCGGGCCCTGGGAGCAATCAGCCCCAGCATTTT
>TRBV6-5|-|TRBJ1-4|-
CASSYRGDGSEKLFF
TGTGCCAGCAGTTACAGGGGTGATGGAAGTGAAAAACTGTTTTTT
>TRBV7-9|-|TRBJ1-4|-
CASSLASTTNEKLFF
TGTGCCAGCAGCTTAGCCTCGACAACTAATGAAAAACTGTTTTTT
>TRBV6-1|-|TRBJ2-2|-
CASSEEGVLGTGGELFF
TGTGCCAGCAGTGAAGAAGGAGTACTGGGAACCGGCGGGGAGCTGTTTTTT
>TRBV5-1|-|TRBJ1-3|-
CASSLLAATGNTIYF
TGCGCCAGCAGCTTGTTGGCGGCCACTGGAAACACCATATATTTT
>TRBV5-1|-|TRBJ2-2|TRBD1
CASSWGDRGFAGELFF
TGCGCCAGCAGCTGGGGGGACAGGGGATTCGCCGGGGAGCTGTTTTTT
>TRBV11-3|-|TRBJ1-3|-
CASSSGPSSGNTIYF
TGTGCCAGCAGCTCCGGACCCAGCTCTGGAAACACCATATATTTT
>TRBV7-2|-|TRBJ1-3|-
CASSLDQGTAGNTIYF
TGTGCCAGCAGCTTAGATCAGGGTACCGCTGGAAACACCATATATTTT
>TRBV19|-|TRBJ2-5|TRBD2
CASTLTSGGAFETQYF
TGTGCCAGTACCCTAACTAGCGGGGGGGCCTTCGAGACCCAGTACTTC
>TRBV5-8|-|TRBJ2-5|TRBD1
CASSPRQGAQETQYF
TGTGCCAGCAGCCCCCGACAGGGGGCCCAAGAGACCCAGTACTTC
>TRBV30|-|TRBJ2-1|TRBD2
CAWSREAGGHGEQFF
TGTGCCTGGAGTCGAGAGGCGGGGGGGCATGGTGAGCAGTTCTTC
>TRBV27|-|TRBJ1-3|-
CASSLSVTSGNTIYF
TGTGCCAGCAGTTTATCGGTGACCTCTGGAAACACCATATATTTT
>TRBV27|few|TRBJ1-2|-
CASRSGYREHGYTF
TGTGCCAGCAGGAGTGGGTACCGGGAGCATGGCTACACCTTC
>TRBV28|-|TRBJ2-7|-
CASSLSPQGNEQYF
TGTGCCAGCAGTTTATCTCCACAGGGAAACGAGCAGTACTTC
>TRBV19|once|TRBJ2-3|-
CASSNIDTQYF
TGTGCCAGTAGCAACATAGATACGCAGTATTTT
>TRBV20-1|-|TRBJ2-5|-
CSASPGKNQETQYF
TGCAGTGCTAGTCCAGGGAAGAACCAAGAGACCCAGTACTTC
>TRBV5-6|-|TRBJ2-7|-
CASSLTSTYEQYF
TGTGCCAGCAGCTTGACATCTACCTACGAGCAGTACTTC
>TRBV19|-|TRBJ2-5|TRBD2
CASTTHGGGQETQYF
TGTGCCAGTACCACTCACGGCGGGGGGCAAGAGACCCAGTACTTC
>TRBV3-1/TRBV3-2|-|TRBJ1-4|-
CASSGRYNEKLFF
TGTGCCAGCAGCGGGAGATATAATGAAAAACTGTTTTTT
>TRBV2|-|TRBJ2-2|-
CASKLYTGELFF
TGTGCCAGCAAACTCTACACCGGGGAGCTGTTTTTT
>TRBV9|-|TRBJ1-2|-
CASSSRDGNYGYTF
TGTGCCAGCAGCAGCCGGGACGGAAACTATGGCTACACCTTC
>TRBV19|-|TRBJ1-2|TRBD1
CASTLTGISLGYTF
TGTGCCAGTACTTTGACAGGGATTAGTCTTGGCTACACCTTC
>TRBV5-4|-|TRBJ2-3|TRBD2
CASSSDIGGGYTDTQYF
TGTGCCAGCAGCTCGGATATCGGCGGGGGTTACACAGATACGCAGTATTTT
>TRBV6-1|-|TRBJ1-1|-
CASSDLRGNTEAFF
TGTGCCAGCAGTGATCTTCGGGGGAACACTGAAGCTTTCTTT
>TRBV10-2|-|TRBJ1-1|-
CASSDPNRVGNTEAFF
TGCGCCAGCAGTGATCCTAACAGGGTGGGGAACACTGAAGCTTTCTTT
>TRBV5-1|-|TRBJ1-6|-
CASSLFANSPLHF
TGCGCCAGCAGCCTATTTGCTAATTCACCCCTCCACTTT
>TRBV6-2/TRBV6-3|-|TRBJ1-2|TRBD1
CASSAAGGSGYGYTF
TGTGCCAGCAGTGCCGCAGGGGGTTCTGGCTATGGCTACACCTTC
>TRBV6-4|-|TRBJ2-1|TRBD1
CASSEGQGAHEQFF
TGTGCCAGCTCGGAGGGACAGGGAGCCCATGAGCAGTTCTTC
>TRBV19|few|TRBJ1-5|-
CASSIGGTLSNQPQHF
TGTGCCAGTAGTATTGGAGGCACACTTAGCAATCAGCCCCAGCATTTT
>TRBV28|-|TRBJ2-1|TRBD1
CASTRQGHNEQFF
TGTGCCAGCACAAGACAGGGCCACAATGAGCAGTTCTTC
>TRBV10-3|-|TRBJ1-5|-
CAIGRQTDQPQHF
TGTGCCATCGGGAGACAGACTGATCAGCCCCAGCATTTT
>TRBV6-5|-|TRBJ1-1|-
CASSYSGDGNTEAFF
TGTGCCAGCAGTTACTCCGGGGACGGGAACACTGAAGCTTTCTTT
>TRBV28|-|TRBJ1-6|-
CASSGPSDNSPLHF
TGTGCCAGTTCCGGGCCTTCGGATAATTCACCCCTCCACTTT
>TRBV7-8|-|TRBJ1-1|-
CASSLEVGEAFF
TGTGCCAGCAGCTTAGAAGTAGGGGAAGCTTTCTTT
>TRBV7-2|-|TRBJ2-5|TRBD2
CASSLVASGGSLGETQYF
TGTGCCAGCAGCTTAGTGGCTAGCGGGGGTAGTTTGGGAGAGACCCAGTACTTC
>TRBV6-5|-|TRBJ2-7|-
CASSYRERTYEQYF
TGTGCCAGCAGTTACCGGGAAAGGACCTACGAGCAGTACTTC
>TRBV9|-|TRBJ2-4|TRBD2
CASSVAGGGIQNIQYF
TGTGCCAGCAGCGTAGCCGGCGGGGGAATCCAAAACATTCAGTACTTC
>TRBV5-4|-|TRBJ2-3|-
CASSLALDGGTDTQYF
TGTGCCAGCAGCTTGGCCTTGGACGGTGGGACAGATACGCAGTATTTT
>TRBV19|once|TRBJ1-5|TRBD1
CASTRDSNSNQPQHF
TGTGCCAGTACCCGGGACAGTAATAGCAATCAGCCCCAGCATTTT
>TRBV7-3|-|TRBJ1-1|-
CASSPGALNTEAFF
TGTGCCAGCAGTCCGGGGGCCTTGAACACTGAAGCTTTCTTT
>TRBV12-3/TRBV12-4|-|TRBJ2-7|-
CASSLRGEGEQYF
TGTGCCAGCAGCTTAAGGGGGGAGGGGGAGCAGTACTTC
>TRBV27|-|TRBJ2-3|TRBD2
CASSFPPGRGGTDTQYF
TGTGCCAGCAGTTTCCCCCCCGGGCGGGGGGGCACAGATACGCAGTATTTT